These 5 T cell receptor beta chains originate from one sample sequenced in a study of T-cell memory formation after mild COVID-19. Each CDR3 protein is one row after TCRdb ran MiXCR on the 5' RACE reads. This sample has roughly 450,000 distinct CDR3 sequences; about a sixth occur once, and the top ten carry 20% to 25%. The sample taken for sequencing was PBMCs or a T cell subset sorted from them (not recorded which). These receptors all come from a young man who had mild COVID-19 (a few samples of this study predate the infection). Cell type and time point are not known.

The table lists this clonotype with many counts. This chain joins TRBV25-1 and TRBJ1-6; the match to TRBD1 covers 10 bases. With 5 bases clipped from V and 13 bases from J, the junction kept 8 bases outside the gene matches. CDR1 MGHDK and CDR2 SYGVNS come from the germline V gene. This CDR3 comprises 14 residues. CDR3 DNA sequence: TGTGCCAGCAGTTTGGGACAGGGGAGATCCCCCCTCCACTTT. Translated, it gives CASSLGQGRSPLHF.

This clonotype was seen many times. The V and J genes are TRBV12-3 or TRBV12-4 and TRBJ1-5, with D perhaps TRBD1 (5 bases). V lost 3 bases to trimming and J lost 6 bases, with 9 bases between them. CDR3 length equals 13 residues. CDR3 residues: CASSFGGVQPQHF. The CDR3 nucleotides read TGTGCCAGCAGTTTCGGAGGGGTTCAGCCCCAGCATTTT.

The V and J genes are TRBV9 and TRBJ2-5; 10 bases are a match to TRBD2. Germline trimming cut 3 bases from V and 1 base from J; bases unmatched to any gene: 3. Per the germline V gene, CDR1 is SGDLS and CDR2 is YYNGEE. CDR3 length equals 15 residues. This CDR3 reads CASSASGGFQETQYF. The CDR3 DNA follows: TGTGCCAGCAGCGCTAGCGGGGGTTTCCAAGAGACCCAGTACTTC.

The chain carries TRBV3-1 and TRBJ1-5, with D unclear. This CDR3 contains 11 residues. Per the germline V gene, CDR1 is LGHDT and CDR2 is YNNKEL (reference sequence). Between the trimmed V and J ends, which lost 8 bases and 2 bases, there was a span of 4 bases. CDR3 sequence reads: CASGGNQPQHF. CDR3 nucleotide sequence: TGTGCCAGCGGTGGCAATCAGCCCCAGCATTTT.

The rearrangement joins TRBV7-7 to TRBJ2-2, with D perhaps matching TRBD1 or TRBD2 (5 bases each). V was cut by 5 bases and J by 4 bases, with 17 bases left in between. In germline, CDR1 is SSHAT, CDR2 FNYEAQ (reference sequence). CDR3 length: 16 amino acids. CDR3 sequence (DNA): TGTGCCAGCAGCACGGGGCGGTCAGATAGCACCGGGGAGCTGTTTTTT. Protein product: CASSTGRSDSTGELFF.